This TCR beta chain derives from a study of blood T cell repertoires in COVID-19. As for the study in general: Material from acute and convalescent COVID-19 was sourced from the United States, Italy and Spain.

CDR1 and CDR2 (germline): MNHEY, SVGEGT. Trimming shortened V by 4 bases and J by 1 base, and 14 bases separated the two germline ends. There are 15 residues in the CDR3. In the study's own analysis: Estimates of nucleated cell counts were drawn from the amplification of reference gene primers. Sequenced by immunoSEQ multiplex PCR; TCRdb stores in-frame clones only, minus some. V, J and clone size were drawn from that table, and D and trimming were deduced from the DNA. Of 250,000 to 350,000 clones in the sample, 80% to 90% were seen once. What was sequenced was peripheral blood. The clonotype comes from a young woman with active or convalescent COVID-19. The chain uses TRBV6-2 or TRBV6-3 and TRBJ2-7; D might be TRBD2 (6 bases). In DNA form, the CDR3 reads TGTGCCAGCAGTTCCTGGGGGGATGCTTCCTACGAGCAGTACTTC. Translation gives CASSSWGDASYEQYF.